This T cell receptor (beta chain) appears in the sequencing data of a study of CD8+ T cells in alopecia areata. Treatment given: oral pan-JAK inhibitor, 5-10 mg twice daily. CDR3 length: 16 amino acids. Germline V CDR1 and CDR2: SGHAT, FQNNGV. Trimming stripped 5 bases from V and 4 bases from J, with 15 bases between. It was cDNA, reverse transcribed from extracted RNA, that served as the sequencing template. Profiling relied on immunoSEQ multiplex PCR, and the TCRdb table lists in-frame clones only, not all of them. The sample shows 140,000 to 150,000 clones, nearly 55% of them seen only once. The TCR comes from a human donor with alopecia areata. This chain links TRBV11-2 with TRBJ1-6; tentative D call: TRBD1 (5 bases). Sample: CD8+ T cells sorted from blood, taken at week 4, from a patient treated with tofacitinib. The CDR3 is CASSPPGRGYNSPLHF. In DNA, the CDR3 is TGTGCCAGCAGCCCCCCGGGGAGGGGTTATAATTCACCCCTCCACTTT.